These 29 T cell receptor beta chains came from one sample sequenced in a study of CD8 T cells in Susac syndrome. A quantity of about 0.5 to 1 ug RNA underwent reverse transcription using random hexamers. Via MiXCR, TCRdb re-called the immunoSEQ multiplex PCR reads, giving one row per CDR3 protein. The data contain about 210,000 distinct CDR3 sequences, 94% of them singletons. The sequenced sample was CD4+ T cells from PBMCs. The receptors stem from a human donor with Susac syndrome.

The chain uses TRBV20-1 and TRBJ2-7; 11 bases match TRBD1. The CDR3 is 11 amino acids. Germline V CDR1 and CDR2: DFQATT, SNEGSKA (reference sequence). Here the CDR3 DNA reads TGCAGGGGACAGGGGGCCTACGAGCAGTACTTC. This encodes CRGQGAYEQYF.

The rearrangement joins TRBV4-3 to TRBJ1-1, with 9 bases lining up with TRBD1. The CDR3 has 15 residues. CDR1 LGHNA and CDR2 YSLEER come from the germline V gene. V shed 4 bases and J 6 bases; nucleotides not matched to a gene: 9. The CDR3 loop is CASSRRDRGSAEAFF. CDR3 sequence (DNA): TGCGCCAGCAGCCGACGCGACAGGGGGTCCGCTGAAGCTTTCTTT.

This clonotype appeared once. V gene TRBV2 combines with J gene TRBJ1-4; 11 nucleotides match TRBD1. The V and J ends lost 7 bases and 8 bases, in that order; junction bases with no gene match: 6. This CDR3 is 14 amino acids long. Germline V lookup: CDR1 SNHLY, CDR2 FYNNEI. For the CDR3, the DNA is TGTGCCAGCATGGGACAGGGGGAGAGGGAAAAACTGTTTTTT. Amino acids: CASMGQGEREKLFF.

The chain uses TRBV20-1 and TRBJ2-1, with 13 nucleotides matching TRBD2. CDR1 is DFQATT, CDR2 SNEGSKA, per germline (reference sequence). The junction had 10 bases not matched to a gene; V was cut back by 5 bases and J by 6 bases. CDR3 length: 16 residues. The CDR3 DNA is TGCAGTGCTTCTCACAGACTAGCGGGGGGTCTCAATGAGCAGTTCTTC. Encoded protein: CSASHRLAGGLNEQFF.

The genes are TRBV29-1 and TRBJ2-3; the D call may be TRBD1 or TRBD2 (5 bases each). Trimming took 1 base from V and 14 from J, leaving 16 bases between them. The CDR3 is 12 residues long. Per germline, CDR1 SQVTM and CDR2 ANQGSEA. The CDR3 protein is CSVEVRDGAWYF. CDR3 DNA: TGCAGCGTTGAAGTCAGGGACGGCGCTTGGTATTTT.

The rearrangement joins TRBV6-2 or TRBV6-3 to TRBJ1-5; 9 bases agree with TRBD1. After removal of 8 bases from V and 4 bases from J, the junction contained 12 bases not matched to a gene. Germline V gives CDR1 MNHEY, CDR2 SVGEGT. CDR3 size: 16 residues. The CDR3 protein is CASGPNRDRANQPQHF. The CDR3 nucleotides are TGTGCCAGCGGCCCCAACCGGGACAGGGCGAATCAGCCCCAGCATTTT.

The V gene is TRBV20-1, the J gene TRBJ2-7; 7 bases map to TRBD2. Unmatched junction bases numbered 4, after V lost 5 bases and J lost 3 bases. Germline V gene data show CDR1 as DFQATT and CDR2 as SNEGSKA (reference sequence). There are 12 residues in the CDR3. CDR3 residues: CSAGSGVYEQYF. CDR3 sequence (DNA): TGCAGTGCTGGGAGCGGGGTCTACGAGCAGTACTTC.

The rearrangement links TRBV28 to TRBJ1-2, with D maybe TRBD1 (5 bases). This CDR3 has 13 residues. Per germline, CDR1 MDHEN and CDR2 SYDVKM. Between the trimmed V and J ends, which lost 8 bases and 1 base, there was a span of 11 bases. In DNA form, the CDR3 reads TGTGCCAGCCGACTTAGGGGTAACTATGGCTACACCTTC. It translates to CASRLRGNYGYTF.

This clonotype has a handful of counts. This chain uses TRBV9 with TRBJ1-6; the match to TRBD1 covers 11 bases. Germline loops: CDR1 SGDLS, CDR2 YYNGEE. V dropped 4 bases and J dropped 8; count of bases not matched to a gene: 11. The CDR3 runs to 17 residues. The CDR3 DNA sequence: TGTGCCAGCAGCAATGCGGGACAGGGGGGAATTCATTCACCCCTCCACTTT. This gives the protein CASSNAGQGGIHSPLHF. Full variable domain (missing parts from reference TRBV9 and TRBJ1-6): DSGVTQTPKHLITATGQRVTLRCSPRSGDLSVYWYQQSLDQGLQFLIQYYNGEERAKGNILERFSAQQFPDLHSELNLSSLELGDSALYFCASSNAGQGGIHSPLHFGNGTRLTVT.

The J gene is TRBJ1-1, the V gene TRBV30; D not resolved. The CDR3 has 13 amino acids. The V end was cut by 4 bases, the J end by 5 bases, with 14 bases between. In germline, CDR1 is GTSNPN, CDR2 SVGIG (reference sequence). As DNA, the CDR3 is TGTGCCTGGATGCTTAAGGCTGGGACTGAAGCTTTCTTT. Its translation: CAWMLKAGTEAFF.

The chain carries TRBV28 and TRBJ2-2; D is possibly TRBD2 (6 bases). The V end was cut by 7 bases, the J end by 5 bases, with 8 bases between. Per the germline V gene, CDR1 is MDHEN and CDR2 is SYDVKM. This CDR3 contains 12 residues. Written as DNA, the CDR3 is TGTGCCAGCACCCGGGGGACCGGGGAGCTGTTTTTT. Residues: CASTRGTGELFF. Based on the CDR3 plus reference TRBV28 and TRBJ2-2, the full variable domain is DVKVTQSSRYLVKRTGEKVFLECVQDMDHENMFWYRQDPGLGLRLIYFSYDVKMKEKGDIPEGYSVSREKKERFSLILESASTNQTSMYLCASTRGTGELFFGEGSRLTVL.

This rearrangement joins TRBV6-6 to TRBJ1-6; no clear D gene. Germline V gene lookup returns CDR1 MNHNY and CDR2 SVGAGI (reference sequence). The CDR3 consists of 15 residues. V was shortened by 2 bases and J by 3 bases, with 8 bases between the two germline ends. CDR3 sequence: CASSYQTVYNSPLHF. Here the CDR3 DNA reads TGTGCCAGCAGTTACCAAACAGTCTATAATTCACCCCTCCACTTT.

The rearrangement links TRBV28 to TRBJ1-1; 12 positions match TRBD1. The CDR3 length is 17 residues. Trimming at V came to 2 bases and at J to 5 bases, leaving 9 bases not matched to a gene. Germline V gene sequence: CDR1 MDHEN, CDR2 SYDVKM. CDR3 coding DNA: TGTGCCAGCAGTTTAGCCGGGACAGGGGGCGCGGGGACTGAAGCTTTCTTT. Translating it yields CASSLAGTGGAGTEAFF.

V usage is TRBV19 and J usage is TRBJ1-1; 7 bases are shared with TRBD1. The CDR3 totals 13 residues. Per germline, CDR1 LNHDA and CDR2 SQIVND (reference sequence). V lost 5 bases and J lost 6; bases outside the gene matches: 6. CDR3 in amino acids: CASSPQGGPEAFF. DNA for the CDR3: TGTGCCAGTAGTCCGCAGGGGGGGCCTGAAGCTTTCTTT.

The J gene is TRBJ1-2, the V gene TRBV6-6; TRBD1 aligns across 10 bases. The CDR3 sequence is 13 residues long. Trimming took 6 bases from V and 4 from J; bases not matched to a gene: 2. Germline CDR1 MNHNY, CDR2 SVGAGI (reference sequence). The CDR3 DNA reads TGTGCCAGCAGGGGACAGGGGAGCTATGGCTACACCTTC. This translates into CASRGQGSYGYTF.

The V and J genes are TRBV6-5 and TRBJ1-1, with D tentatively TRBD1 (5 bases). The V gene lost 0 bases and the J gene lost 5 bases, with 13 bases spanning the gap. CDR3 size: 15 residues. The germline CDR1 and CDR2 sequences are MNHEY and SVGAGI. The CDR3 sequence is CASSYSLGVVTEAFF. In nucleotides, the CDR3 is TGTGCCAGCAGTTACTCGTTAGGGGTGGTTACTGAAGCTTTCTTT.

The V call is TRBV5-6, the J call TRBJ2-3; 10 nucleotides align to TRBD2. This CDR3 has 15 amino acids. The germline gives CDR1 SGHDT, CDR2 YYEEEE. V shed 2 bases and J 2 bases; nucleotides not matched to a gene: 2. CDR3: CASSFSGGTTDTQYF. As DNA, the CDR3 is TGTGCCAGCAGCTTTAGCGGGGGGACCACAGATACGCAGTATTTT.

V usage is TRBV28 and J usage is TRBJ1-2; a possible D gene is TRBD1 (5 bases). Germline assignment: CDR1 MDHEN and CDR2 SYDVKM. Deletions cut 10 bases from V and 4 bases from J, with 19 bases between. The length of the CDR3 is 14 residues. For the CDR3, the DNA is TGTGCCACGCTAGGGCTACGAGGGGCCTATGGCTACACCTTC. Translating it yields CATLGLRGAYGYTF.

The chain links TRBV10-3 to TRBJ2-5; D remains ambiguous. The length of the CDR3 is 11 residues. Germline V lookup: CDR1 ENHRY, CDR2 SYGVKD. Deletions cut 5 bases from V and 4 bases from J, with 5 bases between. CDR3 loop: CAISITETQYF. The DNA for the CDR3 is TGTGCCATCAGTATTACAGAGACCCAGTACTTC.

The chain is built from TRBV5-4 and TRBJ1-6; 9 nucleotides agree with TRBD1. Losses at the gene ends were 4 bases for V and 6 bases for J; bases not matched to a gene: 8. Per the germline V gene, CDR1 is SGHNT and CDR2 is YYREEE (reference sequence). The CDR3 has 16 amino acids. CDR3 loop: CASSPGQGDGNSPLHF. The CDR3 coding sequence is TGTGCCAGCAGCCCGGGACAGGGTGACGGTAATTCACCCCTCCACTTT.

This chain joins TRBV28 and TRBJ1-6; D gene uncertain. Deletions cut 6 bases from V and 3 bases from J, with 18 bases between. The CDR3 runs 17 residues. Germline V gene data show CDR1 as MDHEN and CDR2 as SYDVKM. The CDR3 sequence: CASRTTGEGVYNSPLHF. The DNA for the CDR3 is TGTGCCAGCAGAACAACGGGAGAGGGAGTCTATAATTCACCCCTCCACTTT.

The rearrangement joins TRBV7-3 to TRBJ1-2, with 9 bases fitting TRBD1. The CDR3 extends over 15 amino acids. Trimming took 5 bases from V and 7 from J; bases not matched to a gene: 11. Germline V gene data show CDR1 as SGHTA and CDR2 as FQGTGA. CDR3 DNA sequence: TGTGCCAGCAGCCCGCAGCGCACAGGGGGCGCTGGCTACACCTTC. It specifies CASSPQRTGGAGYTF.

The rearrangement uses TRBV7-2 and TRBJ1-5; D not resolved. The CDR3 has 12 residues. V dropped 0 bases and J dropped 5 bases, with 2 bases sitting between them. Germline loops: CDR1 SGHTA, CDR2 FQGNSA. The CDR3 reads CASSLADQPQHF. In nucleotides, the CDR3 is TGTGCCAGCAGCTTAGCTGATCAGCCCCAGCATTTT.

CDR3 sequence: CAISSFQGNTGELFF. The CDR3 nucleotides are TGTGCCATCAGTTCGTTCCAGGGGAACACCGGGGAGCTGTTTTTT. J is TRBJ2-2 and V is TRBV10-3, with D maybe TRBD1 (5 bases). Trimming shortened V by 5 bases and J by 1 base, and 11 bases separated the two germline ends. The CDR3 loop spans 15 amino acids. CDR1 ENHRY and CDR2 SYGVKD come from the germline V gene.

The rearrangement joins TRBV4-3 to TRBJ2-2, with D unclear. CDR1 LGHNA and CDR2 YSLEER come from the germline V gene. The CDR3 contains 17 residues. Trimming removed 0 bases at V and 3 bases at J, with 14 bases between. DNA of the CDR3: TGCGCCAGCAGCCAAGATCTTTCTAGGGCCTACACCGGGGAGCTGTTTTTT. Its protein is CASSQDLSRAYTGELFF.

V usage is TRBV24-1 and J usage is TRBJ1-2; no reliable D call. The CDR3 runs to 13 residues. Germline CDR1 is KGHDR and CDR2 is SFDVKD. V was pared by 6 bases and J by 2 bases, with 9 bases between. The CDR3 region has the DNA TGTGCCACCAGTAGCGGTCGGAACTATGGCTACACCTTC. Translated, it gives CATSSGRNYGYTF.

This chain uses TRBV6-2 or TRBV6-3 with TRBJ1-1; the D gene is possibly TRBD1 (5 bases). The CDR3 loop spans 16 amino acids. The germline gives CDR1 MNHEY, CDR2 SVGEGT. The V and J ends lost 5 bases and 4 bases respectively, with 20 bases between them. This CDR3 is CASSQFLGSGGTEAFF. The CDR3 DNA follows: TGTGCCAGCAGTCAATTCCTAGGGTCGGGGGGCACTGAAGCTTTCTTT.

The chain couples TRBV11-3 to TRBJ2-6, with 11 bases aligning to TRBD1. The V gene's germline CDR1 is SGHNT and CDR2 YENEEA. This CDR3 is built from 17 residues. The V and J ends lost 5 bases and 1 base, in that order; junction bases with no gene match: 4. DNA for the CDR3: TGTGCCAGCAGCCGGGACAGGGGGTGGTCTGGGGCCAACGTCCTGACTTTC. This encodes CASSRDRGWSGANVLTF.

The J gene is TRBJ2-2, the V gene TRBV9; 10 bases match TRBD2. Germline V gives CDR1 SGDLS, CDR2 YYNGEE. This CDR3 has 18 residues. V lost 0 bases, J lost 0 bases, and 5 bases stayed unmatched. The CDR3 DNA sequence: TGTGCCAGCAGCGTAGGGTTTAGCGGGGGGCCGAACACCGGGGAGCTGTTTTTT. It codes for CASSVGFSGGPNTGELFF.